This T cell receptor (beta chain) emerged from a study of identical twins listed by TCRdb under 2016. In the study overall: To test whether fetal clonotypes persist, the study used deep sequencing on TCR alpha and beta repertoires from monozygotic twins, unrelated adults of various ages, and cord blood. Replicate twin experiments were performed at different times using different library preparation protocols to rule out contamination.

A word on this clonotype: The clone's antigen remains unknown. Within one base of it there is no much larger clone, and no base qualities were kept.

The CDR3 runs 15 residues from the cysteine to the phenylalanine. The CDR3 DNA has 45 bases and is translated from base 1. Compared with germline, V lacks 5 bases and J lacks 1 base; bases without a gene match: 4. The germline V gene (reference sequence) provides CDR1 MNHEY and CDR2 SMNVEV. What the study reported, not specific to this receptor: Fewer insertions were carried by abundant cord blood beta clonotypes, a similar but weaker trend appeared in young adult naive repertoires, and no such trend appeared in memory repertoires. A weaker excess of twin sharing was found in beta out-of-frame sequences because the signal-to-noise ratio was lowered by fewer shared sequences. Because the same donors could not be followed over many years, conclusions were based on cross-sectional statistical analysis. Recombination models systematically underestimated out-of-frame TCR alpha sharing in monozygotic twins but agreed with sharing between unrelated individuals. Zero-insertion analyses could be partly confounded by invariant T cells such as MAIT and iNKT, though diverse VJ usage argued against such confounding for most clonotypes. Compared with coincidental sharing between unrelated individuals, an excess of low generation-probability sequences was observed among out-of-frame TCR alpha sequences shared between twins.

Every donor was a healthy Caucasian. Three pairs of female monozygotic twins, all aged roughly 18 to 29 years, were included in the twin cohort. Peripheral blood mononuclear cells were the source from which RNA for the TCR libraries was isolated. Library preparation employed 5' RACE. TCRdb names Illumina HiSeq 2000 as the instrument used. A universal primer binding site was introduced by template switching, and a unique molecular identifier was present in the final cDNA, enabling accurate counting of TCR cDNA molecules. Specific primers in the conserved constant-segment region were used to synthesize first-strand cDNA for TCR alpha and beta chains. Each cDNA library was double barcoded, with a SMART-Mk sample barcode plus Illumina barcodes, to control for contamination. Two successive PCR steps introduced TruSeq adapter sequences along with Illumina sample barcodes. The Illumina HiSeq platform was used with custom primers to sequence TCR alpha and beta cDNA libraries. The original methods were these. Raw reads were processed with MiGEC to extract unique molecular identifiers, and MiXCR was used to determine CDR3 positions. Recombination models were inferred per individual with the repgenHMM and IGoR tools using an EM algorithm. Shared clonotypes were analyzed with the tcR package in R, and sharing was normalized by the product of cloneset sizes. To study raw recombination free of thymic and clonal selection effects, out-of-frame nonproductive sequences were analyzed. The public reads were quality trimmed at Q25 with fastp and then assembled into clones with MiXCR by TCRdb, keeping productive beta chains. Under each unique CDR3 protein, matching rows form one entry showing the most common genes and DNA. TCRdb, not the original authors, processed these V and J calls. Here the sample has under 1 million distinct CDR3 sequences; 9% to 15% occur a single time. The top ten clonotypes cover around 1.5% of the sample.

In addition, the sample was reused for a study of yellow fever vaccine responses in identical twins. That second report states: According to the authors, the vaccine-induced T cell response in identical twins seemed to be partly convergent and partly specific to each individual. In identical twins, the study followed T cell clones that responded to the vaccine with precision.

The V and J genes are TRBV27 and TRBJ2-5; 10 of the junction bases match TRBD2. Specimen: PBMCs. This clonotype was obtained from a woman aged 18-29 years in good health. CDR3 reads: CASSPERGGQETQYF. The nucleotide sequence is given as TGTGCCAGCAGTCCAGAGCGGGGGGGCCAAGAGACCCAGTACTTC.